This T cell receptor (beta chain) was observed in a study of CD8+CD57+ T cells in acquired aplastic anemia listed by TCRdb under 2018. Some background on the complete study: On average, sorted CD4+ and CD8+ cells yielded 2.5 to 3.5 ug of extracted DNA, with a range of roughly 0.17 to 27.4 ug. Here is what the overall study found, with its caveats: Although 25 to 30 CD8+ CDR3 sequences were shared by patients and controls, these sequences appeared highly expressed in patients and within the immunodominant clones of patients. Between patients and healthy controls, no significant difference in CD8+ Simpson's diversity was found (P=0.060).

TCR beta VDJ combination and CDR3 sequence profiling used genomic DNA as the template. An Illumina HiSeq 2000 was the platform used for TCR repertoire sequencing. The authors' analysis ran thus. Repertoire assessment relied on Simpson's diversity index, CDR3 size and DJ length profiles, and TRBV/TRBJ rearrangement plots. The most abundant DNA sequence in the deep sequencing data was defined as the immunodominant clone. CDR3 amino acid sequences were screened for sharing across subjects and were compared with published repertoires and the VDJdb database. TCRdb passed the public sequencing reads through fastp at Q25 and MiXCR, retaining productive beta sequences. Each CDR3 protein appears once, grouped with its most common genes and DNA. TCRdb, rather than the study authors, made the V and J calls. In all, the sample holds 250,000 to 350,000 distinct CDR3 sequences, and approximately 56% of those were seen once. 6.5% to 10% of the sample rests with the top ten.

The CDR1 and CDR2 encoded by the germline V gene (reference sequence) are DFQATT and SNEGSKA. The CDR3 sequence holds 13 residues, the cysteine and phenylalanine included. Of all the DNA, just the CDR3 is kept, 39 bases in frame from base 1. The junction shows trimming of 5 bases on V and 5 bases on J, plus 14 bases between the germline ends. About this clonotype: Its recognized antigen is unknown. No base quality values were provided; no much bigger clone lies one nucleotide off.

In this study, sorted CD4+ and CD8+ T cells from the blood of healthy subjects and of severe aplastic anemia patients had their TCR repertoires deep-sequenced. Ficoll-Paque density gradient centrifugation was used to isolate peripheral blood mononuclear cells. Before DNA was extracted, CD4+ and CD8+ T cells were sorted using either FACS or magnetic beads. The clonotype originates from a human donor with severe aplastic anemia or a healthy control (not recorded which). Sequenced sample: sorted CD4+, CD8+, or CD8+CD57+ T cells (not recorded which) from PBMCs. The V gene is TRBV20-1 and the J gene is TRBJ2-3, with TRBD2 tentatively as D gene (6 bases match). The DNA sequence reads TGCAGTGCTGGATTACGGGGGTTAGATACGCAGTATTTT. The resulting protein is CSAGLRGLDTQYF.